This T cell receptor beta chain was recovered during a study of control samples from healthy donors and cancer patients. Assay: immunoSEQ multiplex PCR; the TCRdb copy retains only in-frame clones and omits some. Counted here are about 150,000 clones, around 88% occurring once; the ten biggest clones make up over 1.5%. Germline values: CDR1 SGHDT, CDR2 YYEEEE. The CDR3 consists of 15 residues. The V end was cut by 0 bases, the J end by 1 base, with 7 bases between. Sequenced: blood. The chain uses TRBV5-6 and TRBJ2-2; no clear D. The receptor's source is a young man in good health. CDR3 coding DNA: TGTGCCAGCAGCTTGGTGCGCCAGAACACCGGGGAGCTGTTTTTT. Its protein is CASSLVRQNTGELFF.